This T cell receptor beta chain is drawn from a study of cytomegalovirus exposure and HLA in healthy donors. Overall study: The same platform was used for the approximately 120 validation repertoires as for the 666 first-cohort repertoires, as reported in a later analysis.

The validation cohort, a group of over a hundred subjects, included the donors and was separate from the approximately 680-subject first cohort. Sequenced by immunoSEQ multiplex PCR; TCRdb stores in-frame clones only, minus some. The sample contains some 170,000 clones, about nine tenths of which appear only once. Turning to this clone: No antigen is known for it.

Study results and caveats: High specificity and sensitivity for cytomegalovirus status were reported for the classifier. Subsequent analysis showed first-cohort TCR clusters tending to co-occur in more than 90 validation repertoires.

The CDR3 runs 16 residues. The germline gives CDR1 PRHDT, CDR2 FYEKMQ (reference sequence). V was trimmed by 3 bases and J by 2 bases, leaving 15 bases between them. The sample comprised PBMCs. This rearrangement joins TRBV13 to TRBJ2-3, with D possibly TRBD1 on 5 matching bases. This TCR was sampled from a man aged 18 to 29 in good health and CMV-seropositive. The CDR3 here is CASSFLGQSSTDTQYF. CDR3 nucleotide sequence: TGTGCCAGCAGCTTCCTAGGACAATCTTCCACAGATACGCAGTATTTT.